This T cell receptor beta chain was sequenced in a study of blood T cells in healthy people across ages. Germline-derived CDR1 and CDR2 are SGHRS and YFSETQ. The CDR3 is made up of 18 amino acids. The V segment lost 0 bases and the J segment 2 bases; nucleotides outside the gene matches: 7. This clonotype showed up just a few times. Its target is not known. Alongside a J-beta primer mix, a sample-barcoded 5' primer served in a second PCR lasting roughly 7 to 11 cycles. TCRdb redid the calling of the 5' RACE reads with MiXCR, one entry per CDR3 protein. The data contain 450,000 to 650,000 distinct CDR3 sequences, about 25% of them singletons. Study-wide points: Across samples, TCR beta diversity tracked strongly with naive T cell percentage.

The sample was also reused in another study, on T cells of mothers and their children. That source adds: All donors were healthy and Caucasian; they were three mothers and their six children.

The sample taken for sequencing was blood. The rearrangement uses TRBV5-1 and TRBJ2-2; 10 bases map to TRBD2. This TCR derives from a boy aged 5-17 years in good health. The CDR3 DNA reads TGCGCCAGCAGCTTGGCGCTAGCGGGAGACGTAAACACCGGGGAGCTGTTTTTT. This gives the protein CASSLALAGDVNTGELFF.